The 8 T cell receptor beta chains below were found in one sample sequenced in a study of monozygotic twins with inflammatory bowel disease. TCRdb reprocessed the 5' RACE reads and stores each CDR3 protein as one record, lacking DNA. The sample includes some 170,000 distinct CDR3 sequences. The sample taken for sequencing was blood. The receptors were sampled from a human donor with ulcerative colitis or Crohn's disease, or a healthy co-twin of an affected twin (not recorded which).

The CDR3: CASSYSGRGAYEQYF. The chain joins TRBV6-5 to TRBJ2-7; TCRdb calls TRBD1, which cannot be checked without DNA. The CDR3 spans 15 residues. The germline CDR1 and CDR2 sequences are MNHEY and SVGAGI.

CDR3 protein: CSVVPLLPGQGGETQYF. The J gene is TRBJ2-5, the V gene TRBV29-1; TCRdb proposes TRBD2, but this gene call is untestable without DNA. The CDR3 has 17 amino acids. CDR1 is SQVTM, CDR2 ANQGSEA, per germline.

The rearrangement joins TRBV12-3 or TRBV12-4 to TRBJ2-6; TCRdb's D gene call, TRBD1, goes unchecked for lack of DNA. This CDR3 region has 19 residues. CDR3 residues: CASRVPRGQGLSGANVLTF.

The rearrangement joins TRBV20-1 to TRBJ1-1. CDR1 is DFQATT and CDR2 is SNEGSKA in the germline V gene (reference sequence). The CDR3 spans 14 residues. The CDR3: CSVVRILMNTEAFF.

V and J are TRBV7-9 and TRBJ2-5. This CDR3 has 11 residues. Germline CDR1 and CDR2: SEHNR and FQNEAQ (reference sequence). The CDR3 is CASSPDETQYF.

V usage is TRBV20-1 and J usage is TRBJ2-5. The CDR3 is 14 amino acids. From germline, CDR1 is DFQATT and CDR2 SNEGSKA (reference sequence). CDR3 loop: CSASSRQYQETQYF.

This chain connects TRBV9 to TRBJ2-5; TCRdb reports TRBD2, a call that lacks DNA to check it against. Germline CDR1 reads SGDLS; CDR2 reads YYNGEE. The CDR3 is 17 residues long. The CDR3 spells CASSVRSAGGPEETQYF.

The V call is TRBV20-1, the J call TRBJ2-3; TCRdb proposes TRBD1, but this gene call is untestable without DNA. CDR1 is DFQATT, CDR2 SNEGSKA, per germline (reference sequence). The CDR3 consists of 15 residues. The CDR3 spells CSASASGTGADTQYF.